This T cell receptor beta chain was obtained from a study of blood T cell repertoires in COVID-19. Study overall: COVID-19 samples collected from the United States, Italy and Spain covered acute and convalescent phases. T cells, B-cell-depleted T cells, or PBMCs supplied cDNA or gDNA.

Individuals aged roughly 18 to 95 years were recruited from 24 US areas. Cohort placement rested on clinical history that participants reported themselves. This CDR3 comprises 13 residues. The junction had 7 bases not matched to a gene; V was cut back by 6 bases and J by 5 bases. Germline values: CDR1 ENHRY, CDR2 SYGVKD. The assay was immunoSEQ multiplex PCR, and TCRdb's table has in-frame clones only and misses some. The sample shows hundreds of thousands of clones, approximately 90% of them seen only once. This TCR came from a woman between 45 and 65 years old who had recovered from COVID-19. The gene calls are TRBV10-3 and TRBJ2-7; 7 nucleotides agree with TRBD1. Material: PBMCs or T cells enriched from blood (not recorded which). This chain's CDR3 is CAIRLDRAHEQYF. The DNA for the CDR3 is TGTGCCATCAGACTAGACAGGGCCCACGAGCAGTACTTC.